This TCR beta chain came from a study of CD8 T cells in acute hepatitis C reinfection. General study points: Only TCRbeta was bulk sequenced, so alphabeta pairing of public clonotypes remains unknown. Thirteen public clonotypes were found regardless of outcome.

As to this clone: Its antigen is unknown.

Profiled with immunoSEQ multiplex PCR; TCRdb holds only in-frame clones, not every one. The repertoire holds 30,000 to 40,000 clones, around nine tenths seen once, with 0.4% to 0.6% in the top ten. The V and J ends lost 1 base and 3 bases, in that order; junction bases with no gene match: 4. The CDR3 has 15 residues. Germline loops: CDR1 MNHEY, CDR2 SMNVEV (reference sequence). The time point: naive CD8 control sorted from an acute-time-point sample. The origin of this receptor is a man aged 25 to 40 with chronic hepatitis C. The sequencing input was naive CD8+ T cells from PBMCs. This chain connects TRBV27 to TRBJ2-7; 9 positions agree with TRBD2. CDR3 bases: TGTGCCAGCAGTTTATGGAGTAGCGGGGGCTACGAGCAGTACTTC. This translates into CASSLWSSGGYEQYF.